The rows below give T cell receptor beta chains drawn from one sample of a study of control samples from healthy donors and cancer patients. Here immunoSEQ multiplex PCR was the method, and the copy in TCRdb shows in-frame clones only, minus some. This sample has approximately 140,000 clones, with roughly 93% found just once. The sample comprised blood. The source of these receptors is a young man in good health. Both conserved end residues are part of each CDR3. The order of the fields is D gene, clone size, V gene, J gene, CDR3 protein, CDR3 DNA. D genes are given only for firm matches. Clone size is not always given. Where it is, it says once, few, many or a class for expanded clones.

d_gene: NA; abundance: NA; v_gene: TRBV10-3; j_gene: TRBJ1-3; CDR3aa: CAISDFDGNTIYF; CDR3nt: TGTGCCATCAGTGATTTTGATGGAAACACCATATATTTT
d_gene: NA; abundance: NA; v_gene: TRBV6-5; j_gene: TRBJ2-2; CDR3aa: CASSFAGTGELFF; CDR3nt: TGTGCCAGCAGTTTTGCGGGCACCGGGGAGCTGTTTTTT
d_gene: TRBD2; abundance: few; v_gene: TRBV4-1; j_gene: TRBJ2-7; CDR3aa: CASSSRASGSYEQYF; CDR3nt: TGCGCCAGCAGCTCTCGGGCTAGCGGCTCCTACGAGCAGTACTTC
d_gene: NA; abundance: NA; v_gene: TRBV6-1; j_gene: TRBJ2-1; CDR3aa: CASSEPRRNEQFF; CDR3nt: TGTGCCAGCAGTGAACCTAGGCGCAATGAGCAGTTCTTC
d_gene: NA; abundance: NA; v_gene: TRBV7-8; j_gene: TRBJ2-2; CDR3aa: CASSLARAAGELFF; CDR3nt: TGTGCCAGCAGCTTAGCGAGGGCGGCCGGGGAGCTGTTTTTT
d_gene: NA; abundance: NA; v_gene: TRBV6-5; j_gene: TRBJ2-3; CDR3aa: CASSDRSWTDTQYF; CDR3nt: TGTGCCAGCAGCGACCGTTCGTGGACAGATACGCAGTATTTT
d_gene: TRBD2; abundance: NA; v_gene: TRBV27; j_gene: TRBJ2-7; CDR3aa: CASSLSLYLAGGPNEQYF; CDR3nt: TGTGCCAGCAGTTTATCGTTGTACTTAGCGGGAGGGCCCAACGAGCAGTACTTC
d_gene: NA; abundance: NA; v_gene: TRBV7-6; j_gene: TRBJ1-6; CDR3aa: CASSLDREYNSPLHF; CDR3nt: TGTGCCAGCAGCTTAGACAGAGAGTATAATTCACCCCTCCACTTT
d_gene: NA; abundance: NA; v_gene: TRBV7-9; j_gene: TRBJ1-2; CDR3aa: CASSFNRNYGYTF; CDR3nt: TGTGCCAGCAGCTTTAACAGGAACTATGGCTACACCTTC
d_gene: TRBD1; abundance: NA; v_gene: TRBV28; j_gene: TRBJ1-1; CDR3aa: CASSVQGSVNTEAFF; CDR3nt: TGTGCCAGCAGTGTACAGGGGAGCGTGAACACTGAAGCTTTCTTT
d_gene: NA; abundance: NA; v_gene: TRBV2; j_gene: TRBJ1-1; CDR3aa: CASSGSGQPSRGEAFF; CDR3nt: TGTGCCAGCAGTGGGTCCGGACAGCCATCGAGGGGTGAAGCTTTCTTT
d_gene: TRBD1; abundance: NA; v_gene: TRBV7-8; j_gene: TRBJ2-6; CDR3aa: CASLRLTGQGARGANVLTF; CDR3nt: TGTGCCAGCCTCCGTCTTACGGGACAGGGGGCGCGAGGGGCCAACGTCCTGACTTTC
d_gene: NA; abundance: once; v_gene: TRBV28; j_gene: TRBJ1-1; CDR3aa: CAIFEQAQIRAFF; CDR3nt: TGTGCCATCTTCGAGCAGGCCCAAATAAGGGCTTTCTTT
d_gene: NA; abundance: NA; v_gene: TRBV6-5; j_gene: TRBJ2-3; CDR3aa: CASERAGDTQYF; CDR3nt: TGTGCCAGCGAACGGGCGGGAGATACGCAGTATTTT
d_gene: NA; abundance: NA; v_gene: TRBV28; j_gene: TRBJ2-1; CDR3aa: CASSLGLGYEQFF; CDR3nt: TGTGCCAGCAGTTTGGGACTTGGCTATGAGCAGTTCTTC
d_gene: TRBD2; abundance: NA; v_gene: TRBV3-1/TRBV3-2; j_gene: TRBJ2-7; CDR3aa: CASSPGVSGGTQQYF; CDR3nt: TGTGCCAGCAGCCCCGGCGTGAGCGGGGGCACCCAGCAGTACTTC
d_gene: TRBD2; abundance: NA; v_gene: TRBV5-1; j_gene: TRBJ2-7; CDR3aa: CASSFSSGEPYEQYF; CDR3nt: TGCGCCAGCAGCTTTTCTAGCGGGGAACCCTACGAGCAGTACTTC
d_gene: NA; abundance: NA; v_gene: TRBV4-1; j_gene: TRBJ2-2; CDR3aa: CASSQGPGSGELFF; CDR3nt: TGCGCCAGCAGCCAGGGACCGGGCTCCGGGGAGCTGTTTTTT
d_gene: NA; abundance: NA; v_gene: TRBV7-9; j_gene: TRBJ1-4; CDR3aa: CASRPVRGLEEKLFF; CDR3nt: TGTGCCAGCAGACCCGTAAGGGGCTTGGAGGAAAAACTGTTTTTT
d_gene: NA; abundance: NA; v_gene: TRBV6-2/TRBV6-3; j_gene: TRBJ2-7; CDR3aa: CASSFFGGEQYF; CDR3nt: TGTGCCAGCAGTTTTTTCGGAGGTGAGCAGTACTTC
d_gene: NA; abundance: once; v_gene: TRBV12-5; j_gene: TRBJ1-4; CDR3aa: CASGLVPRDEKLFF; CDR3nt: TGTGCTAGTGGTTTGGTTCCCAGGGACGAAAAACTGTTTTTT
d_gene: TRBD1; abundance: NA; v_gene: TRBV28; j_gene: TRBJ1-1; CDR3aa: CASSPRTGASTEAFF; CDR3nt: TGTGCCAGCAGTCCCAGGACAGGGGCGAGTACTGAAGCTTTCTTT
d_gene: NA; abundance: NA; v_gene: TRBV11-2; j_gene: TRBJ1-6; CDR3aa: CASSFAAGNSPLHF; CDR3nt: TGTGCCAGCAGCTTTGCCGCCGGTAATTCACCCCTCCACTTT
d_gene: TRBD2; abundance: NA; v_gene: TRBV4-3; j_gene: TRBJ2-1; CDR3aa: CASSQGRLAGINEQFF; CDR3nt: TGCGCCAGCAGCCAAGGGCGGCTAGCGGGAATCAATGAGCAGTTCTTC
d_gene: NA; abundance: once; v_gene: TRBV30; j_gene: TRBJ2-3; CDR3aa: CAWSAGSRSTDTQYF; CDR3nt: TGTGCCTGGAGTGCGGGTAGTCGCAGCACAGATACGCAGTATTTT
d_gene: TRBD1; abundance: once; v_gene: TRBV29-1; j_gene: TRBJ1-2; CDR3aa: CSVVITDRGPYDGYTF; CDR3nt: TGCAGCGTTGTGATAACGGACAGGGGGCCCTATGATGGCTACACCTTC
d_gene: NA; abundance: NA; v_gene: TRBV13; j_gene: TRBJ2-7; CDR3aa: CASSLAGGQRFYEQYF; CDR3nt: TGTGCCAGCAGCTTGGCGGGGGGACAGCGGTTCTACGAGCAGTACTTC
d_gene: TRBD2; abundance: NA; v_gene: TRBV5-1; j_gene: TRBJ2-1; CDR3aa: CASRLAGIPYNEQFF; CDR3nt: TGCGCCAGCAGATTAGCGGGAATCCCCTACAATGAGCAGTTCTTC
d_gene: NA; abundance: NA; v_gene: TRBV18; j_gene: TRBJ2-7; CDR3aa: CASSPMGHSYEQYF; CDR3nt: TGTGCCAGCTCACCAATGGGACACTCCTACGAGCAGTACTTC
d_gene: NA; abundance: NA; v_gene: TRBV6-5; j_gene: TRBJ2-7; CDR3aa: CASRQLASDEQYF; CDR3nt: TGTGCCAGCAGACAACTAGCTTCCGACGAGCAGTACTTC
d_gene: NA; abundance: NA; v_gene: TRBV29-1; j_gene: TRBJ1-2; CDR3aa: CSVASQGANYGYTF; CDR3nt: TGCAGCGTTGCATCACAGGGTGCTAACTATGGCTACACCTTC
d_gene: NA; abundance: NA; v_gene: TRBV3-1/TRBV3-2; j_gene: TRBJ1-2; CDR3aa: CASSQLPGGVTYYTF; CDR3nt: TGTGCCAGCAGCCAGCTCCCGGGGGGCGTCACTTACTACACCTTC
d_gene: NA; abundance: NA; v_gene: TRBV18; j_gene: TRBJ1-1; CDR3aa: CASSPDLGQYTEAFF; CDR3nt: TGTGCCAGCTCACCAGACTTAGGACAGTACACTGAAGCTTTCTTT
d_gene: NA; abundance: NA; v_gene: TRBV15; j_gene: TRBJ2-5; CDR3aa: CATSRGDTKEETQYF; CDR3nt: TGTGCCACCAGCAGAGGGGACACCAAAGAAGAGACCCAGTACTTC
d_gene: NA; abundance: NA; v_gene: TRBV6-1; j_gene: TRBJ2-7; CDR3aa: CASSEALSVSYEQYF; CDR3nt: TGTGCCAGCAGTGAAGCCCTATCCGTGTCCTACGAGCAGTACTTC
d_gene: NA; abundance: NA; v_gene: TRBV5-1; j_gene: TRBJ1-1; CDR3aa: CASSPVSVFWAEAFF; CDR3nt: TGCGCCAGCAGCCCCGTATCGGTGTTCTGGGCTGAAGCTTTCTTT
d_gene: TRBD1; abundance: NA; v_gene: TRBV30; j_gene: TRBJ2-7; CDR3aa: CAWSAGTGGFYEQYF; CDR3nt: TGTGCCTGGAGCGCCGGGACAGGGGGTTTCTACGAGCAGTACTTC
d_gene: NA; abundance: NA; v_gene: TRBV7-9; j_gene: TRBJ2-7; CDR3aa: CASSPGVGGHEQYF; CDR3nt: TGTGCCAGCAGCCCTGGGGTCGGGGGGCACGAGCAGTACTTC
d_gene: NA; abundance: NA; v_gene: TRBV7-9; j_gene: TRBJ1-2; CDR3aa: CASSLFKDGYTF; CDR3nt: TGTGCCAGCAGCTTATTCAAGGATGGCTACACCTTC
d_gene: NA; abundance: once; v_gene: TRBV28; j_gene: TRBJ1-5; CDR3aa: CASSLGGAEDISNQPQHF; CDR3nt: TGTGCCAGCAGTTTAGGGGGGGCCGAGGACATTAGCAATCAGCCCCAGCATTTT
d_gene: TRBD1; abundance: NA; v_gene: TRBV4-1; j_gene: TRBJ2-7; CDR3aa: CASCDRDPREQYF; CDR3nt: TGCGCCAGCTGTGACAGGGACCCCCGCGAGCAGTACTTC
d_gene: TRBD1; abundance: once; v_gene: TRBV15; j_gene: TRBJ1-3; CDR3aa: CATSTPGQGARNTIYF; CDR3nt: TGTGCCACCAGCACCCCGGGACAGGGGGCGCGAAACACCATATATTTT
d_gene: NA; abundance: NA; v_gene: TRBV11-3; j_gene: TRBJ2-5; CDR3aa: CASSLGSDGETQYF; CDR3nt: TGTGCCAGCAGCTTAGGTTCCGACGGGGAGACCCAGTACTTC
d_gene: NA; abundance: NA; v_gene: TRBV14; j_gene: TRBJ2-7; CDR3aa: CASSQHWSYEQYF; CDR3nt: TGTGCCAGCAGCCAACACTGGTCCTACGAGCAGTACTTC
d_gene: TRBD2; abundance: NA; v_gene: TRBV27; j_gene: TRBJ2-3; CDR3aa: CASSSLVAGVGDTQYF; CDR3nt: TGTGCCAGCAGTTCCCTGGTAGCGGGAGTGGGGGATACGCAGTATTTT
d_gene: NA; abundance: NA; v_gene: TRBV19; j_gene: TRBJ1-3; CDR3aa: CASKMDASGNTIYF; CDR3nt: TGTGCCAGTAAAATGGACGCCTCTGGAAACACCATATATTTT
d_gene: TRBD1; abundance: NA; v_gene: TRBV6-6; j_gene: TRBJ1-2; CDR3aa: CASRRGQGLDGYTF; CDR3nt: TGTGCCAGCAGAAGGGGACAGGGCCTCGATGGCTACACCTTC
d_gene: NA; abundance: NA; v_gene: TRBV2; j_gene: TRBJ2-2; CDR3aa: CASSLQGSGELFF; CDR3nt: TGTGCCAGCAGTCTCCAGGGGTCCGGGGAGCTGTTTTTT
d_gene: NA; abundance: once; v_gene: TRBV5-6; j_gene: TRBJ2-7; CDR3aa: CASSLSGVEQYF; CDR3nt: TGTGCCAGCAGCTTGTCTGGGGTCGAGCAGTACTTC
d_gene: NA; abundance: once; v_gene: TRBV12-3/TRBV12-4; j_gene: TRBJ2-7; CDR3aa: CASSPSSYEQYF; CDR3nt: TGTGCCAGCAGCCCCAGCTCCTACGAGCAGTACTTC
d_gene: TRBD1; abundance: few; v_gene: TRBV30; j_gene: TRBJ1-4; CDR3aa: CAWSAETGGISNEKLFF; CDR3nt: TGTGCCTGGAGTGCTGAAACAGGGGGCATATCTAATGAAAAACTGTTTTTT
d_gene: TRBD2; abundance: NA; v_gene: TRBV11-2; j_gene: TRBJ2-1; CDR3aa: CASSPRTSGRNSYNEQFF; CDR3nt: TGTGCCAGCAGCCCGAGGACTAGCGGGAGAAACTCCTACAATGAGCAGTTCTTC
d_gene: NA; abundance: NA; v_gene: TRBV30; j_gene: TRBJ1-1; CDR3aa: CALGGAGGTEAFF; CDR3nt: TGTGCCCTGGGGGGGGCCGGCGGCACTGAAGCTTTCTTT
d_gene: NA; abundance: once; v_gene: TRBV14; j_gene: TRBJ2-5; CDR3aa: CASSQGGIIRTQYF; CDR3nt: TGTGCCAGCAGCCAGGGTGGGATAATTAGGACCCAGTACTTC
d_gene: TRBD2; abundance: once; v_gene: TRBV6-5; j_gene: TRBJ2-7; CDR3aa: CASSFGRHEQYF; CDR3nt: TGTGCCAGCAGCTTCGGGAGGCACGAGCAGTACTTC
d_gene: TRBD2; abundance: NA; v_gene: TRBV4-2; j_gene: TRBJ2-5; CDR3aa: CASSQDDLAGGGLETQYF; CDR3nt: TGTGCCAGCAGCCAAGACGACCTAGCGGGGGGAGGACTGGAGACCCAGTACTTC
d_gene: TRBD1; abundance: once; v_gene: TRBV28; j_gene: TRBJ2-1; CDR3aa: CASSSRQGKNEQFF; CDR3nt: TGTGCCAGCAGTTCGAGACAGGGGAAGAATGAGCAGTTCTTC
d_gene: NA; abundance: NA; v_gene: TRBV19; j_gene: TRBJ2-7; CDR3aa: CASSIGGADYEQYF; CDR3nt: TGTGCCAGTAGTATTGGCGGGGCGGACTACGAGCAGTACTTC